This entry lists 23 T cell receptor beta chains sequenced from one sample in a study of early T cells in non-severe SARS-CoV-2 infection. TCRdb re-called the 5' RACE reads through MiXCR, storing one row per CDR3 protein. Here the sample spans 53,000 or so distinct CDR3 sequences, more than 10% being singletons. The sample was whole blood, taken at baseline. The receptors come from an adult who was a healthcare worker with PCR-confirmed SARS-CoV-2 infection or an uninfected control (not recorded which).

Sample share makes this clonotype medium-sized (0.01 to 0.1%). CDR3 sequence: CSAGGATDTQYF. CDR3 nucleotides: TGCAGTGCGGGCGGGGCCACAGATACGCAGTATTTT. This chain connects TRBV20-1 to TRBJ2-3, with D possibly being TRBD2 (6 bases). From germline, CDR1 is DFQATT and CDR2 SNEGSKA (reference sequence). The V and J ends lost 6 bases and 2 bases respectively, with 9 bases between them. The CDR3 extends over 12 amino acids.

A few counts support this clonotype. In DNA, the CDR3 is TGTGCCAGCAGCTTACTGGCGGATGGCTACACCTTC. Residues: CASSLLADGYTF. J is TRBJ1-2 and V is TRBV7-2; D is undetermined. CDR1 and CDR2 (germline): SGHTA, FQGNSA. The length of the CDR3 is 12 residues. Trimming shortened V by 2 bases and J by 6 bases, and 7 bases separated the two germline ends.

The chain couples TRBV12-3 or TRBV12-4 to TRBJ2-3; 7 bases align to TRBD1. The CDR3 consists of 16 residues. The V and J ends lost 6 bases and 0 bases, in that order; junction bases with no gene match: 9. The DNA for the CDR3 is TGTGCCAGCAGCCGCGGACAGGAGATGAGCACAGATACGCAGTATTTT. This translates into CASSRGQEMSTDTQYF.

There are a few counts of this clonotype. The gene calls are TRBV20-1 and TRBJ2-3; D is unresolved. Trimming cost V 3 bases and J 2 bases, with 12 bases left between them. Per the germline V gene, CDR1 is DFQATT and CDR2 is SNEGSKA (reference sequence). CDR3 length: 14 residues. CDR3 protein: CSARYPQITDTQYF. DNA for the CDR3: TGCAGTGCTAGGTACCCACAGATCACAGATACGCAGTATTTT.

This clonotype came up a few times. V is TRBV7-2 and J is TRBJ1-3; D gene unclear. V was shortened by 4 bases and J by 2 bases, with 6 bases between the two germline ends. The CDR3 covers 13 residues. The germline CDR1 and CDR2 sequences are SGHTA and FQGNSA. The CDR3 loop reads CASSYRPGNTIYF. In nucleotides, the CDR3 is TGTGCCAGCAGCTATCGACCTGGAAACACCATATATTTT.

Ten or more counts support this clonotype. The V and J genes are TRBV6-2 or TRBV6-3 and TRBJ2-3; 11 nucleotides line up with TRBD2. CDR1 and CDR2 from the germline V gene are MNHEY and SVGEGT. V trimming: 2 bases; J trimming: 3 bases; junction bases outside the gene matches: 13. The CDR3 contains 19 residues. The CDR3 region is CASSYPSLLAGEVTDTQYF. The CDR3 coding sequence is TGTGCCAGCAGTTACCCTTCCTTACTAGCGGGAGAAGTGACAGATACGCAGTATTTT.

The chain couples TRBV20-1 to TRBJ1-4; no definite D call. The CDR3 runs to 13 residues. CDR1 is DFQATT and CDR2 is SNEGSKA in the germline V gene (reference sequence). Trimming took off 5 bases at V and 0 bases at J, with 7 bases between the two ends. The CDR3 DNA reads as TGCAGTGCTTACCGAACAACTAATGAAAAACTGTTTTTT. Translation: CSAYRTTNEKLFF.

This clonotype was observed many times. The J gene is TRBJ2-7, the V gene TRBV21-1; the D segment call TRBD1 is taken from the table without a DNA check. TRBV21-1 is a recognized pseudogene. The CDR3 runs 15 residues. This chain's CDR3 is CASSNTGGVGYEQYF. The CDR3 DNA sequence: TGTGCCAGCAGCAACACAGGGGGAGTAGGCTACGAGCAGTACTTC.

This clonotype was seen a handful of times. The chain links TRBV20-1 to TRBJ1-6; weak D call: TRBD1 (6 bases). Germline V CDR1 and CDR2: DFQATT, SNEGSKA (reference sequence). V was shortened by 0 bases and J by 8 bases, with 11 bases between the two germline ends. The CDR3 runs to 14 residues. CDR3 amino acids: CSAREGAGDSPLHF. Written as DNA, the CDR3 is TGCAGTGCTAGAGAAGGGGCAGGGGATTCACCCCTCCACTTT.

The chain links TRBV11-2 to TRBJ2-7, with 7 positions matching TRBD1. Looked up from germline, CDR1 is SGHAT and CDR2 is FQNNGV. V was pared by 5 bases and J by 5 bases, with 6 bases of the junction left unmatched. The CDR3 spans 13 residues. Here the CDR3 DNA reads TGTGCCAGCAGCACCGACAGGGCCAACGAGCAGTACTTC. Its translation: CASSTDRANEQYF.

This clonotype came up many times. The rearrangement uses TRBV28 and TRBJ1-6, with 8 bases identical to TRBD1. The CDR3 runs to 16 residues. The germline CDR1 and CDR2 sequences are MDHEN and SYDVKM. With 3 bases clipped from V and 4 bases from J, the junction kept 5 bases outside the gene matches. The chain's CDR3 is CASSFPRTGYNSPLHF. The CDR3, as DNA: TGTGCCAGCAGTTTTCCGAGGACAGGGTATAATTCACCCCTCCACTTT.

This clonotype was detected a few times. This chain's CDR3 is CASSPDSGYEQYF. As DNA, the CDR3 is TGTGCCAGCAGTCCCGATAGTGGCTACGAGCAGTACTTC. V gene TRBV9 combines with J gene TRBJ2-7; D remains unclear. This CDR3 has 13 residues. Germline V gives CDR1 SGDLS, CDR2 YYNGEE. Trimming took 5 bases from V and 3 from J, leaving 12 bases between them.

This chain links TRBV11-3 with TRBJ2-2; 10 positions match TRBD2. This CDR3 contains 15 residues. Germline V lookup: CDR1 SGHNT, CDR2 YENEEA. After removal of 5 bases from V and 5 bases from J, the junction contained 5 bases not matched to a gene. The CDR3 loop is CASSPAGGPTGELFF. CDR3 DNA sequence: TGTGCCAGCAGCCCAGCGGGAGGGCCGACCGGGGAGCTGTTTTTT. The whole variable domain, filled in from reference TRBV11-3 and TRBJ2-2, reads EAGVVQSPRYKIIEKKQPVAFWCNPISGHNTLYWYLQNLGQGPELLIRYENEEAVDDSQLPKDRFSAERLKGVDSTLKIQPAELGDSAVYLCASSPAGGPTGELFFGEGSRLTVL.

The sample holds a few counts of this clonotype. This chain uses TRBV7-9 with TRBJ2-1; D is unresolved. Trimming took off 1 base at V and 6 bases at J, with 10 bases between the two ends. There are 14 residues in the CDR3. Germline V gene sequence: CDR1 SEHNR, CDR2 FQNEAQ (reference sequence). The CDR3 loop is CASSLVDLLNEQFF. CDR3 in DNA: TGTGCCAGCAGCTTAGTGGATCTCCTCAATGAGCAGTTCTTC.

The chain links TRBV5-1 to TRBJ2-4; possible D gene TRBD2, 5 bases. V lost 2 bases and J 8 bases, leaving 14 bases between the germline ends. The CDR3 is made up of 14 amino acids. The germline gives CDR1 SGHRS, CDR2 YFSETQ. In nucleotides, the CDR3 is TGCGCCAGCAGCTTCGGCGGAAAGGGAGACATTCAGTACTTC. It is translated as CASSFGGKGDIQYF. The entire variable domain, with the rest obtained from reference TRBV5-1 and TRBJ2-4, is as follows: KAGVTQTPRYLIKTRGQQVTLSCSPISGHRSVSWYQQTPGQGLQFLFEYFSETQRNKGNFPGRFSGRQFSNSRSEMNVSTLELGDSALYLCASSFGGKGDIQYFGAGTRLSVL.

The chain has TRBV12-3 or TRBV12-4 and TRBJ1-2; TRBD1 matches at 9 bases. V was clipped by 7 bases and J by 2 bases; unmatched bases: 5. This CDR3 spans 14 amino acids. The CDR3 spells CASIAGTGNYGYTF. As DNA, the CDR3 is TGTGCCAGCATTGCCGGGACAGGGAACTATGGCTACACCTTC.

Worth noting for this clonotype: At one end, the junction sequence differs from germline, possibly due to a read error. This chain uses TRBV6-5 with TRBJ2-7, with D possibly matching TRBD2 (5 bases). Germline V gene lookup returns CDR1 MNHEY and CDR2 SVGAGI. The CDR3 sequence is 11 residues long. The CDR3 loop reads CASSSGEFVNF. DNA of the CDR3: TGTGCCAGCAGTTCCGGGGAGTTTGTTAACTTC.

CDR3 residues: CSARPGGSSYNSPLHF. The CDR3 nucleotides are TGCAGTGCTAGACCTGGGGGTAGCTCCTATAATTCACCCCTCCACTTT. The chain recombines TRBV20-1 with TRBJ1-6; a weak D match, TRBD1 (5 bases). CDR3 size: 16 residues. Trimming took off 2 bases at V and 0 bases at J, with 11 bases between the two ends. Germline CDR1 is DFQATT and CDR2 is SNEGSKA (reference sequence).

This clonotype was counted many times. The rearrangement uses TRBV11-2 and TRBJ2-5; D perhaps matches TRBD1 (7 bases). This CDR3 comprises 14 residues. Germline CDR1 SGHAT, CDR2 FQNNGV. Trimming stripped 3 bases from V and 5 bases from J, with 13 bases between. The CDR3 protein is CASSFPTGRETQYF. The CDR3, as DNA: TGTGCCAGCAGCTTTCCGACAGGGAGGGAGACCCAGTACTTC. Full variable domain (outside the CDR3, taken from reference TRBV11-2 and TRBJ2-5): EAGVAQSPRYKIIEKRQSVAFWCNPISGHATLYWYQQILGQGPKLLIQFQNNGVVDDSQLPKDRFSAERLKGVDSTLKIQPAKLEDSAVYLCASSFPTGRETQYFGPGTRLLVL.

This clonotype was found a few times. This chain joins TRBV5-4 and TRBJ2-7; D gene uncertain. CDR3 length equals 14 residues. The germline gives CDR1 SGHNT, CDR2 YYREEE (reference sequence). The V gene lost 2 bases and the J gene lost 3 bases, with 12 bases spanning the gap. CDR3 in DNA: TGTGCCAGCAGCTTTAGGTCTAACATCTACGAGCAGTACTTC. The encoded protein is CASSFRSNIYEQYF.

Concerning this clonotype itself: It is likely a read error, because the conserved phenylalanine at the end of the CDR3 is missing. The limits of the CDR3 on the DNA are not certain, so only TCRdb's listed CDR3 is given. This chain connects TRBV18 to TRBJ2-4; TRBD1, as called in the table, went unchecked against the DNA. Ends included, the CDR3 has 11 residues. CDR1 is KGHSH and CDR2 is LQKENI in the germline V gene. This CDR3 is CASSPGRDRGN.

This chain connects TRBV7-2 to TRBJ2-1, with TRBD2 identical over 11 bases. The trim removed 1 base at V and 6 bases at J, leaving 5 bases unmatched. The CDR3 is 16 residues long. The germline V gene encodes CDR1 SGHTA and CDR2 FQGNSA. As DNA, the CDR3 is TGTGCCAGCAGCTTAGGGGGACTAGCGGCATCCAATGAGCAGTTCTTC. It is translated as CASSLGGLAASNEQFF.

This clonotype occurred a few times. The chain is built from TRBV9 and TRBJ1-2; D remains ambiguous. Germline V gene data show CDR1 as SGDLS and CDR2 as YYNGEE. CDR3 length: 13 residues. Trimming removed 4 bases at V and 2 bases at J, with 9 bases between. CDR3 nucleotides: TGTGCCAGCAGCCAGGCGGACAACTATGGCTACACCTTC. As protein: CASSQADNYGYTF.